The clone carrying this T cell receptor (beta chain) has more than one count but fewer than ten. This sample is part of a study of T-cell memory formation after mild COVID-19. 5'RACE, which relied on constant-segment primers, yielded TCR alpha and TCR beta cDNA libraries carrying sample barcodes and UMIs. MiXCR, run by TCRdb on the 5' RACE reads, gives a single entry per CDR3 protein. The table includes 270,000 or so distinct CDR3 sequences, 18% detected once. CDR1 and CDR2 (germline): ENHRY, SYGVKD. This CDR3 comprises 13 residues. Trimming left V 4 bases short and J 5 bases short, with 12 bases between.

V and J are TRBV10-3 and TRBJ2-7; perhaps TRBD2 as D (7 bases). The source is a man aged 18 to 35 who had mild COVID-19 (a few samples of this study predate the infection). Cell type and time point are not known. Sequences were obtained from PBMCs or a T cell subset sorted from them (not recorded which). This CDR3 reads CAISVGGLDEQYF. The CDR3 bases are TGTGCCATCAGTGTGGGGGGGCTGGACGAGCAGTACTTC.